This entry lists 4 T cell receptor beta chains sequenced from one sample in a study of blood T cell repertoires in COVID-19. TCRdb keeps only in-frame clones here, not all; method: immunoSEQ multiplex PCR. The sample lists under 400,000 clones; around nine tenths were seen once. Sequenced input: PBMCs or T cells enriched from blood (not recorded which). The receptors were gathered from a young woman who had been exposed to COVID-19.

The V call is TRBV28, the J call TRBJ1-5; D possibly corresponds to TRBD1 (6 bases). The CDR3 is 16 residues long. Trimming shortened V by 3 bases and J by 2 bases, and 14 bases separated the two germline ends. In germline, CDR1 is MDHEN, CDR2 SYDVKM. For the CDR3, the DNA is TGTGCCAGCAGTTTTACCTCAGGGGTGGGCAATCAGCCCCAGCATTTT. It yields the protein CASSFTSGVGNQPQHF.

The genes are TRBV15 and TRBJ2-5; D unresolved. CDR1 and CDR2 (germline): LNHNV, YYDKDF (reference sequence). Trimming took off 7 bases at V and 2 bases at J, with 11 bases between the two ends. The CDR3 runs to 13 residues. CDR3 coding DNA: TGTGCCACCACCCAGAGGTTTCAAGAGACCCAGTACTTC. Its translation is CATTQRFQETQYF.

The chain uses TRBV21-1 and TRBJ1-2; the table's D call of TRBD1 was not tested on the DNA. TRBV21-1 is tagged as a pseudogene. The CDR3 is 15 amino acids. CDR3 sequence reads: CASSTRTGPTYGYTF. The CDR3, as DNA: TGTGCCAGCAGCACCCGGACAGGGCCGACCTATGGCTACACCTTC.

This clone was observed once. The CDR3 DNA sequence: TGTGCCTGGAGTAACCCCCCGGGACAGGGCCTCTACGAGCAGTACTTC. It specifies CAWSNPPGQGLYEQYF. The chain recombines TRBV30 with TRBJ2-7, with 9 bases aligning to TRBD1. The CDR3 sequence is 16 residues long. V was clipped by 2 bases and J by 3 bases; unmatched bases: 11. Per the germline V gene, CDR1 is GTSNPN and CDR2 is SVGIG (reference sequence).